One and the same sample provided the 29 T cell receptor beta chains below, sequenced in a study of control samples from healthy donors and cancer patients. Profiled with immunoSEQ multiplex PCR; TCRdb holds only in-frame clones, not every one. The sample has 20,000 or so clones, more than 75% seen once. The sample comprised PBMCs. All receptors derive from a woman in her sixties with head and neck cancer.

This clone was seen only a few times. The V call is TRBV7-9, the J call TRBJ2-2, with D unresolved. The length of the CDR3 is 14 residues. V was clipped by 0 bases and J by 5 bases, with 7 bases between them. The germline V gene encodes CDR1 SEHNR and CDR2 FQNEAQ (reference sequence). For the CDR3, the DNA is TGTGCCAGCAGCTTAGCGCCCGAAACCGGGGAGCTGTTTTTT. This encodes CASSLAPETGELFF.

V gene TRBV6-6 combines with J gene TRBJ2-7; 12 nucleotides match TRBD1. This CDR3 region has 16 residues. The V gene's germline CDR1 is MNHNY and CDR2 SVGAGI (reference sequence). V shed 6 bases, J shed 9 bases, and the junction held 15 bases outside the gene matches. CDR3 coding DNA: TGTGCCAGCAGCCGCGAAACCGGGACAGGGGGCGCGGGGCAGTACTTC. Its protein product is CASSRETGTGGAGQYF.

The chain joins TRBV7-2 to TRBJ2-7; 8 positions match TRBD1. This CDR3 contains 15 residues. V shed 2 bases and J 6 bases; nucleotides not matched to a gene: 9. Germline loops: CDR1 SGHTA, CDR2 FQGNSA. The CDR3 nucleotides are TGTGCCAGCAGCTTAAAACGCCAGGGGGCATCCGAGCAGTACTTC. Its protein product is CASSLKRQGASEQYF.

The V and J genes are TRBV28 and TRBJ1-2; D remains ambiguous. Germline lookup yields CDR1 MDHEN and CDR2 SYDVKM. CDR3 length equals 12 residues. Trimming shortened V by 4 bases and J by 4 bases, and 7 bases separated the two germline ends. CDR3 nucleotides: TGTGCCAGCAGTTCCCACAGCTATGGCTACACCTTC. This encodes CASSSHSYGYTF.

The rearrangement joins TRBV28 to TRBJ2-7; TRBD2 agrees at 9 bases. CDR3 length equals 16 residues. From germline, CDR1 is MDHEN and CDR2 SYDVKM. Trimming cost V 7 bases and J 2 bases; bases outside gene matches: 12. The CDR3 here is CASKNQKAGGPYEQYF. For the CDR3, the DNA is TGTGCCAGCAAAAATCAAAAAGCGGGAGGTCCCTACGAGCAGTACTTC.

This clone came up once. The V gene is TRBV7-9, the J gene TRBJ2-3, with 9 bases aligning to TRBD2. The junction had 6 bases not matched to a gene; V was cut back by 5 bases and J by 6 bases. The length of the CDR3 is 14 residues. CDR1 SEHNR and CDR2 FQNEAQ come from the germline V gene (reference sequence). The CDR3 coding sequence is TGTGCCAGCAGCCCCGGACTAGCGTGGGATACGCAGTATTTT. Translated, it gives CASSPGLAWDTQYF.

This rearrangement joins TRBV14 to TRBJ2-1; D is possibly TRBD2 (5 bases). CDR1 is SGHDN and CDR2 is FVKESK in the germline V gene. V was pared by 4 bases and J by 0 bases, with 16 bases between. This CDR3 is built from 17 residues. The CDR3 loop reads CASSRGSGLSSYNEQFF. The CDR3 DNA reads as TGTGCCAGCAGCCGGGGAAGCGGCCTGAGCTCCTACAATGAGCAGTTCTTC. Together with reference TRBV14 and TRBJ2-1, the CDR3 gives the full variable domain: EAGVTQFPSHSVIEKGQTVTLRCDPISGHDNLYWYRRVMGKEIKFLLHFVKESKQDESGMPNNRFLAERTGGTYSTLKVQPAELEDSGVYFCASSRGSGLSSYNEQFFGPGTRLTVL.

The rearrangement joins TRBV5-6 to TRBJ1-1; maybe TRBD1 (5 bases). V was clipped by 4 bases and J by 1 base, with 8 bases between them. Per the germline V gene, CDR1 is SGHDT and CDR2 is YYEEEE. The CDR3 length is 13 residues. CDR3: CASSRGRNTEAFF. The CDR3 region has the DNA TGTGCCAGCAGCAGGGGACGGAACACTGAAGCTTTCTTT.

The chain has TRBV7-6 and TRBJ2-5; 7 bases match TRBD1. V trimming: 6 bases; J trimming: 1 base; junction bases outside the gene matches: 2. The CDR3 totals 13 residues. Germline V gene sequence: CDR1 SGHVS, CDR2 FNYEAQ. The CDR3 here is CASRRDSQETQYF. The CDR3 DNA follows: TGTGCCAGCAGACGGGACAGCCAAGAGACCCAGTACTTC.

The V call is TRBV27, the J call TRBJ1-5, with 10 positions matching TRBD1. The germline V gene encodes CDR1 MNHEY and CDR2 SMNVEV (reference sequence). Trimming took 3 bases from V and 7 from J; bases not matched to a gene: 9. The CDR3 runs 16 residues. The CDR3 DNA sequence: TGTGCCAGCAGTTTCGGGACAGGGGACGGGAGGCAGCCCCAGCATTTT. This codes for CASSFGTGDGRQPQHF.

The CDR3: CASSTTGRGGYTF. The CDR3 DNA follows: TGTGCCAGCAGTACCACAGGGAGGGGAGGCTACACCTTC. The chain links TRBV28 to TRBJ1-2, with D perhaps matching TRBD1 (6 bases). The CDR3 contains 13 residues. Trimming cost V 5 bases and J 8 bases, with 15 bases left between them. CDR1 and CDR2 from the germline V gene are MDHEN and SYDVKM.

Here the CDR3 DNA reads TGTGCCAGCAGTGAAGCGCTGGCAGCCGGTCGGGAAAAACTGTTTTTT. The encoded protein is CASSEALAAGREKLFF. The chain links TRBV2 to TRBJ1-4; D remains ambiguous. The CDR3 has 16 amino acids. Trimming removed 0 bases from V and 8 bases from J, with 16 bases in between. Looked up from germline, CDR1 is SNHLY and CDR2 is FYNNEI.

The rearrangement links TRBV5-6 to TRBJ1-1; no definite D call. The germline gives CDR1 SGHDT, CDR2 YYEEEE. The V end lost 0 bases, the J end lost 5 bases, and 8 bases lay between the germline ends. The CDR3 runs 13 residues. This CDR3 is CASSLADGTEAFF. CDR3 DNA: TGTGCCAGCAGCTTGGCGGACGGAACTGAAGCTTTCTTT.

This chain connects TRBV12-3 or TRBV12-4 to TRBJ1-2; tentatively, D is TRBD1 (6 bases). V dropped 3 bases and J dropped 8 bases, with 7 bases sitting between them. This CDR3 region has 11 residues. CDR3 sequence: CASSFGQGYTF. As DNA, the CDR3 is TGTGCCAGCAGTTTTGGACAGGGCTACACCTTC.

J is TRBJ2-7 and V is TRBV3-1 (or the pseudogene TRBV3-2); D call uncertain. There are 11 residues in the CDR3. Per germline, CDR1 LGHDT and CDR2 YNNKEL (reference sequence). The V end lost 3 bases, the J end lost 5 bases, and 5 bases lay between the germline ends. The DNA of the CDR3 is TGTGCCAGCAGCCAGTCCCACGAGCAGTACTTC. Translating gives CASSQSHEQYF.

V usage is TRBV10-3 and J usage is TRBJ1-3; 8 bases line up with TRBD1. J lost 4 bases, V lost 6 bases, and 11 bases had no gene match. The CDR3 has 16 amino acids. The V gene's germline CDR1 is ENHRY and CDR2 SYGVKD. The CDR3 loop reads CAISRQGRGSGNTIYF. For the CDR3, the DNA is TGTGCCATCAGCCGACAGGGGCGTGGATCGGGAAACACCATATATTTT.

This chain connects TRBV7-9 to TRBJ1-1; D call uncertain. The CDR3 contains 13 residues. Per germline, CDR1 SEHNR and CDR2 FQNEAQ (reference sequence). Trimming stripped 3 bases from V and 5 bases from J, with 10 bases between. The CDR3 reads CASSFSSLTEAFF. The CDR3 region has the DNA TGTGCCAGCAGCTTCAGTTCGTTGACTGAAGCTTTCTTT.

This clone was found once. The chain couples TRBV7-3 to TRBJ1-3; D may be TRBD1 (5 bases). Deletions cut 4 bases from V and 0 bases from J, with 13 bases between. This CDR3 has 16 amino acids. CDR1 SGHTA and CDR2 FQGTGA come from the germline V gene. CDR3 nucleotide sequence: TGTGCCAGCAGCTCGGGGGGTCCTCGCTCTGGAAACACCATATATTTT. Encoded protein: CASSSGGPRSGNTIYF. Using reference TRBV7-3 and TRBJ1-3 for the parts outside the CDR3, the full variable domain is GAGVSQTPSNKVTEKGKYVELRCDPISGHTALYWYRQSLGQGPEFLIYFQGTGAADDSGLPNDRFFAVRPEGSVSTLKIQRTERGDSAVYLCASSSGGPRSGNTIYFGEGSWLTVV.

This sequence joins TRBV27 and TRBJ1-6; a weak D match, TRBD1 (5 bases). V lost 6 bases, J lost 7 bases, and 10 bases lay in between. Germline V gene sequence: CDR1 MNHEY, CDR2 SMNVEV (reference sequence). The CDR3 runs 13 residues. This chain's CDR3 is CASRMGRNSPLHF. CDR3 nucleotide sequence: TGTGCCAGCAGGATGGGGCGAAATTCACCCCTCCACTTT.

The chain is built from TRBV27 and TRBJ1-2; D perhaps matches TRBD1 (6 bases). CDR1 and CDR2 from the germline V gene are MNHEY and SMNVEV (reference sequence). The CDR3 loop spans 13 amino acids. Between the trimmed V and J ends, which lost 7 bases and 3 bases, there was a span of 12 bases. The CDR3 DNA is TGTGCCAGCACCCACCGGACAGACTATGGCTACACCTTC. Its protein product is CASTHRTDYGYTF.

The chain is built from TRBV5-4 and TRBJ2-1, with a weak D call TRBD2 (5 bases). The V and J ends lost 4 bases and 10 bases respectively, with 21 bases between them. The CDR3 runs to 15 residues. CDR1 and CDR2 (germline): SGHNT, YYREEE (reference sequence). CDR3 protein: CASSPRPSIANEQFF. In DNA, the CDR3 is TGTGCCAGCAGCCCACGACCGTCCATAGCGAACGAGCAGTTCTTC.

The genes are TRBV5-1 and TRBJ2-7; D is ambiguous. V was shortened by 5 bases and J by 3 bases, with 12 bases between the two germline ends. The CDR3 is 13 residues long. Germline CDR1 reads SGHRS; CDR2 reads YFSETQ. Here the CDR3 reads CASSERPFYEQYF. The CDR3 DNA sequence: TGCGCCAGCAGTGAGCGCCCCTTCTACGAGCAGTACTTC.

The genes are TRBV7-3 and TRBJ2-7; D is unresolved. V lost 5 bases, J lost 2 bases, and 13 bases lay in between. CDR1 SGHTA and CDR2 FQGTGA come from the germline V gene. CDR3 length equals 14 residues. DNA of the CDR3: TGTGCCAGCAGCCCCCAATATGGAACCTACGAGCAGTACTTC. Its translation: CASSPQYGTYEQYF. The full variable domain, completed using reference TRBV7-3 and TRBJ2-7, is GAGVSQTPSNKVTEKGKYVELRCDPISGHTALYWYRQSLGQGPEFLIYFQGTGAADDSGLPNDRFFAVRPEGSVSTLKIQRTERGDSAVYLCASSPQYGTYEQYFGPGTRLTVT.

This clone was seen a single time. The chain couples TRBV13 to TRBJ2-1, with TRBD2 matching 9 bases. In germline, CDR1 is PRHDT, CDR2 FYEKMQ (reference sequence). The CDR3 covers 16 residues. V gave up 4 bases and J gave up 8 bases; unmatched junction bases: 12. CDR3 in amino acids: CASSSPEGSGSDEQFF. CDR3 coding DNA: TGTGCCAGCAGCTCACCTGAGGGTAGCGGGAGCGATGAGCAGTTCTTC.

The rearrangement links TRBV5-1 to TRBJ2-3; 8 bases align to TRBD2. There are 17 residues in the CDR3. Germline CDR1 reads SGHRS; CDR2 reads YFSETQ. The V and J ends lost 4 bases and 6 bases, in that order; junction bases with no gene match: 16. The CDR3 reads CASSGGFSGNERDTQYF. CDR3 sequence (DNA): TGCGCCAGCAGCGGAGGGTTTAGCGGGAACGAGCGGGATACGCAGTATTTT.

This clone occurred a few times. V usage is TRBV3-1 (or the pseudogene TRBV3-2) and J usage is TRBJ1-1; 12 nucleotides match TRBD1. Germline V CDR1 and CDR2: LGHDT, YNNKEL (reference sequence). The CDR3 runs to 15 residues. After removal of 5 bases from V and 5 bases from J, the junction contained 6 bases not matched to a gene. CDR3 protein: CASSSRDRGHTEAFF. The DNA of the CDR3 is TGTGCCAGCAGCTCACGGGACAGGGGGCATACTGAAGCTTTCTTT.

This clone has a handful of counts. V gene TRBV27 combines with J gene TRBJ2-5; perhaps D is TRBD1 or TRBD2 (5 bases each). CDR3 length: 14 amino acids. Germline V gives CDR1 MNHEY, CDR2 SMNVEV (reference sequence). V lost 2 bases and J 4 bases, leaving 11 bases between the germline ends. CDR3 protein: CASSLDGAGETQYF. The CDR3 nucleotides read TGTGCCAGCAGTTTAGACGGGGCAGGAGAGACCCAGTACTTC.

The chain links TRBV12-3 or TRBV12-4 to TRBJ1-1; unclear D gene. The CDR3 extends over 13 amino acids. Trimming removed 3 bases at V and 4 bases at J, with 9 bases between. As DNA, the CDR3 is TGTGCCAGCAGTTTTTCTTGGACCACTGAAGCTTTCTTT. Amino acid sequence: CASSFSWTTEAFF.

V usage is TRBV28 and J usage is TRBJ1-5; D is unresolved. From germline, CDR1 is MDHEN and CDR2 SYDVKM. CDR3 length equals 15 residues. Trimming took 8 bases from V and 0 from J, leaving 14 bases between them. The CDR3 region has the DNA TGTGCCAGCTCCCCGGACGTTTATAGCAATCAGCCCCAGCATTTT. This codes for CASSPDVYSNQPQHF.